Below, 11 T cell receptor beta chains from the same sample are listed, as sequenced in a study of beta chain features in type 1 diabetes. The entirety of the isolated RNA underwent reverse transcription, so expressed TCRB transcripts were sequenced. TCRdb's copy holds only in-frame clones and misses some; the assay was immunoSEQ multiplex PCR. The table has around 430,000 clones, about 30% seen once. The sample consisted of naive CD4+ T cells from blood. The receptors were sampled from a man between 18 and 35 years old in good health.

This chain uses TRBV19 with TRBJ2-7; 8 nucleotides line up with TRBD1. V was pared by 5 bases and J by 5 bases, with 5 bases of the junction left unmatched. The CDR3 contains 13 residues. Germline assignment: CDR1 LNHDA and CDR2 SQIVND (reference sequence). CDR3 amino acids: CASSPGGKDEQYF. The DNA of the CDR3 is TGTGCCAGTAGTCCAGGGGGCAAAGACGAGCAGTACTTC. Variable domain in full (rest from reference TRBV19 and TRBJ2-7): DGGITQSPKYLFRKEGQNVTLSCEQNLNHDAMYWYRQDPGQGLRLIYYSQIVNDFQKGDIAEGYSVSREKKESFPLTVTSAQKNPTAFYLCASSPGGKDEQYFGPGTRLTVT.

The chain recombines TRBV29-1 with TRBJ2-7; 8 bases align to TRBD1. This CDR3 spans 11 amino acids. Germline V gene data show CDR1 as SQVTM and CDR2 as ANQGSEA. With 6 bases clipped from V and 6 bases from J, the junction kept 4 bases outside the gene matches. The CDR3 sequence is CSVAQGVEQYF. The DNA for the CDR3 is TGCAGCGTGGCACAGGGGGTCGAGCAGTACTTC.

The CDR3: CAWSAGTGGGNQPQHF. CDR3 nucleotides: TGTGCCTGGAGCGCCGGGACAGGGGGCGGCAATCAGCCCCAGCATTTT. This chain uses TRBV30 with TRBJ1-5; TRBD1 matches at 12 bases. Germline assignment: CDR1 GTSNPN and CDR2 SVGIG (reference sequence). The CDR3 contains 16 residues. V shed 3 bases and J 2 bases; nucleotides not matched to a gene: 5.

The chain links TRBV30 to TRBJ1-2, with TRBD1 matching 7 bases. CDR3 length: 13 amino acids. The germline V gene encodes CDR1 GTSNPN and CDR2 SVGIG (reference sequence). V lost 6 bases and J lost 3; bases outside the gene matches: 7. The CDR3 region has the DNA TGTGCCTGTAAAGACAGGGTGCACTATGGCTACACCTTC. Amino acid sequence: CACKDRVHYGYTF.

The V call is TRBV7-3, the J call TRBJ2-7; D remains unclear. CDR3 length equals 14 residues. V was shortened by 5 bases and J by 5 bases, with 16 bases between the two germline ends. Germline loops: CDR1 SGHTA, CDR2 FQGTGA. As DNA, the CDR3 is TGTGCCAGCAGCACGACTGGAGATGCGGACGAGCAGTACTTC. Protein product: CASSTTGDADEQYF.

This clone was detected a few times. This sequence joins TRBV23-1 and TRBJ2-7; D is perhaps TRBD1 (6 bases). TRBV23-1 is assigned to the ORF class and has an uncertain function. CDR3 length: 15 amino acids. V shed 2 bases and J shed 0 bases, with 11 bases lying between them. CDR3 residues: CASSQGRQDSYEQYF. CDR3 nucleotide sequence: TGCGCCAGCAGTCAAGGGCGACAGGACTCCTACGAGCAGTACTTC.

The chain uses TRBV25-1 and TRBJ2-2; D may be TRBD1 (6 bases). Trimming pared 3 bases from V and 3 bases from J, leaving 14 bases between. The germline V gene has CDR1 MGHDK and CDR2 SYGVNS. This CDR3 region has 16 residues. CDR3 DNA: TGTGCCAGCAGTGATCAAGGCAGGGGTTACACCGGGGAGCTGTTTTTT. It translates to CASSDQGRGYTGELFF.

This chain links TRBV10-3 with TRBJ2-7; D may be TRBD2 (6 bases). The V gene's germline CDR1 is ENHRY and CDR2 SYGVKD. The V end lost 0 bases, the J end lost 5 bases, and 14 bases lay between the germline ends. This CDR3 is built from 15 residues. In DNA, the CDR3 is TGTGCCATCAGTGAGTCGGGGGGAACCCCACACGAGCAGTACTTC. Translating it yields CAISESGGTPHEQYF.

The chain has TRBV27 and TRBJ2-3; 10 bases line up with TRBD2. Germline V lookup: CDR1 MNHEY, CDR2 SMNVEV (reference sequence). The CDR3 spans 14 residues. The V gene end was trimmed by 5 bases and the J gene end by 2 bases; junction bases not matched to a gene: 1. The chain's CDR3 is CASSTSGNTDTQYF. The CDR3 DNA reads TGTGCCAGCAGTACTAGCGGGAACACAGATACGCAGTATTTT.

DNA for the CDR3: TGTGCCTGGAACCGCAATAACGGACAGAGGAACACTGAAGCTTTCTTT. This sequence encodes CAWNRNNGQRNTEAFF. The chain recombines TRBV30 with TRBJ1-1, with D possibly TRBD1 on 6 matching bases. CDR3 length equals 16 residues. From germline, CDR1 is GTSNPN and CDR2 SVGIG (reference sequence). Trimming removed 4 bases at V and 1 base at J, with 19 bases between.

This chain joins TRBV30 and TRBJ1-4, with D unresolved. V lost 0 bases to trimming and J lost 0 bases, with 17 bases between them. CDR1 is GTSNPN, CDR2 SVGIG, per germline (reference sequence). The CDR3 runs 18 residues. CDR3 sequence (DNA): TGTGCCTGGAGTGTATCAAGGTCCTACCCACCAACTAATGAAAAACTGTTTTTT. It yields the protein CAWSVSRSYPPTNEKLFF.